This T cell receptor beta chain was retrieved from a study of cytotoxic CD8 clonotypes in ibrutinib-treated CLL. In the study overall: Of a cohort that held roughly eleven relapsed/refractory and around 14 treatment-naive patients, roughly 18 were IGHV unmutated. Responses: approximately 25 partial, 2 complete; after median around 68 months, about 15 stayed remitted, roughly 12 progressed. Mean values per sample were around 250,000 productive templates and 94,082 productive rearrangements.

Study observations and caveats: Among the clonotypes, public ones were uncommon and contracted or held stable on treatment.

In regard to this clone: The antigen is undetermined. Other DNA sequences from this sample encode an identical CDR3 as well.

The V and J ends lost 4 bases and 1 base respectively, with 10 bases between them. This CDR3 comprises 14 residues. Germline V gene sequence: CDR1 SGHTA, CDR2 FQGTGA. The protocol was immunoSEQ multiplex PCR, while the TCRdb copy is restricted to in-frame clones and leaves out a portion. This table holds around 250,000 clones, under 80% found once. The chain recombines TRBV7-3 with TRBJ2-5; D assignment may be TRBD1 or TRBD2 (5 bases each). This receptor was obtained from a human donor with chronic lymphocytic leukemia. Sample: PBMCs, taken after 24 months of ibrutinib treatment. CDR3 protein: CASSSTGTQETQYF. As DNA, the CDR3 is TGTGCCAGCAGCTCGACGGGGACCCAAGAGACCCAGTACTTC.